This passage covers 20 T cell receptor beta chains from one sample sequenced in a study of graft-versus-host responses after intestinal transplantation. The data were produced by immunoSEQ multiplex PCR, yet TCRdb's version contains in-frame clones alone and is incomplete. The table lists about 85,000 clones, 82% of them singletons. These receptors have no known antigen. Material: unstimulated CD4+ T cells sorted from spleen or lymph node cells, obtained before intestinal transplant. The receptors originated from a human donor who received an intestinal transplant.

The chain recombines TRBV2 with TRBJ1-2, with D unresolved. The CDR3 loop spans 11 amino acids. The V and J ends lost 6 bases and 4 bases respectively, with 6 bases between them. CDR1 SNHLY and CDR2 FYNNEI come from the germline V gene. The DNA of the CDR3 is TGTGCCAGCAGGGAGGTCTATGGCTACACCTTC. Residues: CASREVYGYTF.

This rearrangement joins TRBV19 to TRBJ1-1; D uncertain. The CDR3 sequence is 13 residues long. Trimming shortened V by 8 bases and J by 3 bases, and 13 bases separated the two germline ends. Germline CDR1 and CDR2: LNHDA and SQIVND (reference sequence). CDR3 in amino acids: CASVLAEDTEAFF. CDR3 nucleotide sequence: TGTGCCAGTGTGTTGGCAGAGGACACTGAAGCTTTCTTT.

This chain connects TRBV11-1 to TRBJ2-3, with TRBD2 identical over 7 bases. Germline V lookup: CDR1 SGHAT, CDR2 FQDESV (reference sequence). The CDR3 has 15 residues. Trimming cost V 3 bases and J 2 bases; bases outside gene matches: 5. The CDR3 bases are TGTGCCAGCAGCTTCCGGCGGGAGTCCACAGATACGCAGTATTTT. This codes for CASSFRRESTDTQYF.

Concerning this clone: A junction end diverges from the germline sequence, so it may reflect a read error. The chain has TRBV18 and TRBJ1-1; 8 nucleotides match TRBD1. CDR1 is KGHSH, CDR2 LQKENI, per germline. The length of the CDR3 is 14 residues. CDR3 in amino acids: CASSPLHRGTQGDF. CDR3 DNA sequence: TGTGCCAGCTCACCATTGCACAGGGGGACCCAGGGGGACTTT.

This clone appeared a few times. CDR3 sequence reads: CASSLRGQGEETQYF. DNA for the CDR3: TGCGCCAGCAGCCTGCGGGGACAGGGGGAAGAGACCCAGTACTTC. The rearrangement joins TRBV5-1 to TRBJ2-5, with 11 nucleotides matching TRBD1. The J segment lost 3 bases and the V segment lost 4 bases, leaving 5 bases of the junction unmatched. Germline-derived CDR1 and CDR2 are SGHRS and YFSETQ. This CDR3 is built from 15 residues.

A remark on this clone: Other DNA sequences within the sample encode an identical CDR3. V usage is TRBV5-1 and J usage is TRBJ2-1; D gene ambiguous. The V gene lost 1 base and the J gene lost 4 bases, with 9 bases spanning the gap. This CDR3 spans 14 amino acids. Germline V lookup: CDR1 SGHRS, CDR2 YFSETQ. CDR3 coding DNA: TGCGCCAGCAGCTTGACGGTCTCTTACAATGAGCAGTTCTTC. It is translated as CASSLTVSYNEQFF.

This clone has a single count. The chain is built from TRBV18 and TRBJ1-2; 10 nucleotides align to TRBD1. The germline CDR1 and CDR2 sequences are KGHSH and LQKENI. After removal of 2 bases from V and 4 bases from J, the junction contained 1 base not matched to a gene. The CDR3 runs to 14 residues. This chain's CDR3 is CASSPGQGGYGYTF. The CDR3 coding sequence is TGTGCCAGCTCACCAGGACAGGGGGGCTATGGCTACACCTTC.

V and J are TRBV5-6 and TRBJ1-3; D ambiguous. V shed 7 bases and J shed 0 bases, with 11 bases lying between them. The CDR3 spans 14 residues. The germline gives CDR1 SGHDT, CDR2 YYEEEE. Written as DNA, the CDR3 is TGTGCCAGCCGCCCCGGGAGCTCTGGAAACACCATATATTTT. This codes for CASRPGSSGNTIYF. The complete variable domain, with remaining parts taken from reference TRBV5-6 and TRBJ1-3, reads DAGVTQSPTHLIKTRGQQVTLRCSPKSGHDTVSWYQQALGQGPQFIFQYYEEEERQRGNFPDRFSGHQFPNYSSELNVNALLLGDSALYLCASRPGSSGNTIYFGEGSWLTVV.

A note on this clone: One end of the junction varies from germline; a read error may be responsible. V is TRBV7-7 and J is TRBJ1-6, with 8 bases fitting TRBD1. The CDR3 sequence is 13 residues long. Germline values: CDR1 SSHAT, CDR2 FNYEAQ (reference sequence). The CDR3 is CASSSDRDSPLHF. Here the CDR3 DNA reads TGTGCTAGCAGCTCGGACAGGGACTCACCCCTCCACTTT. Combining the CDR3 with reference TRBV7-7 and TRBJ1-6 gives the whole variable domain GAGVSQSPRYKVTKRGQDVTLRCDPISSHATLYWYQQALGQGPEFLTYFNYEAQPDKSGLPSDRFSAERPEGSISTLTIQRTEQRDSAMYRCASSSDRDSPLHFGNGTRLTVT.

Turning to this clone: Additional DNA sequences in this sample encode the identical CDR3. CDR3 DNA sequence: TGCGCCAGCAGCTTGGAGGGAGGCTACGAGCAGTACTTC. This gives the protein CASSLEGGYEQYF. The chain recombines TRBV5-1 with TRBJ2-7, with a tentative D call TRBD2 (6 bases). With 0 bases removed from V and 3 bases from J, the gap between germline ends came to 7 bases. The CDR3 contains 13 residues. The germline gives CDR1 SGHRS, CDR2 YFSETQ.

The chain carries TRBV4-1 and TRBJ2-6, with 7 positions matching TRBD2. J lost 1 base, V lost 3 bases, and 9 bases had no gene match. The CDR3 has 18 amino acids. Germline CDR1 is MGHRA and CDR2 is YSYEKL. The CDR3 bases are TGCGCCAGCAGCCAGCTCCCGGGAGGTCTATCTGGGGCCAACGTCCTGACTTTC. It yields the protein CASSQLPGGLSGANVLTF.

Details on this clone: The junction shows a germline mismatch at one end, possibly a read error. The chain is built from TRBV9 and TRBJ2-2; the D gene is possibly TRBD1 (5 bases). In germline, CDR1 is SGDLS, CDR2 YYNGEE. This CDR3 contains 13 residues. The CDR3 region has the DNA TGTGCCGGCAGCGTATTAGGGGCCGGGGAGCTGTTTTTT. This codes for CAGSVLGAGELFF.

This chain connects TRBV5-4 to TRBJ2-2; TRBD1 aligns across 10 bases. J lost 3 bases, V lost 5 bases, and 7 bases had no gene match. This CDR3 spans 16 amino acids. The germline V gene has CDR1 SGHNT and CDR2 YYREEE (reference sequence). For the CDR3, the DNA is TGTGCCAGCAGTCCCAGACAGGGGGCCGACACCGGGGAGCTGTTTTTT. It specifies CASSPRQGADTGELFF.

This clone was seen only a few times. The chain has TRBV5-6 and TRBJ2-3; 9 bases fit TRBD2. The CDR3 sequence is 17 residues long. With 4 bases clipped from V and 4 bases from J, the junction kept 13 bases outside the gene matches. The V gene's germline CDR1 is SGHDT and CDR2 YYEEEE. This CDR3 is CASSPLARGGRADTQYF. CDR3 DNA sequence: TGTGCCAGCAGCCCGTTGGCGCGGGGGGGCCGCGCAGATACGCAGTATTTT.

The chain links TRBV1 to TRBJ2-3; the listed D gene, TRBD2, was not tested against the DNA. TRBV1 is recorded as a pseudogene. The CDR3 runs 18 residues. The CDR3 DNA sequence: TGCACCAGCAGCCAAGGATCGGGAGGGCCGGGTAGATTAGATACGCAGTATTTT. Protein product: CTSSQGSGGPGRLDTQYF.

The gene calls are TRBV6-5 and TRBJ1-1; D call uncertain. The CDR3 sequence is 13 residues long. Trimming took off 4 bases at V and 4 bases at J, with 10 bases between the two ends. Germline values: CDR1 MNHEY, CDR2 SVGAGI. In DNA form, the CDR3 reads TGTGCCAGCAGTTTCCTGGGGAGCACTGAAGCTTTCTTT. It is translated as CASSFLGSTEAFF.

This chain joins TRBV5-1 and TRBJ2-2; unclear D gene. The ends were cut back, 0 bases at V and 1 base at J, with 7 bases in the middle. The CDR3 is 15 residues long. Germline V gene lookup returns CDR1 SGHRS and CDR2 YFSETQ. CDR3 sequence: CASSLAAVNTGELFF. DNA of the CDR3: TGCGCCAGCAGCTTGGCGGCGGTGAACACCGGGGAGCTGTTTTTT.

This clone was seen only a few times. The chain uses TRBV29-1 and TRBJ2-7; D may be TRBD2 (5 bases). V gave up 6 bases and J gave up 6 bases, with 15 bases separating them. This CDR3 region has 12 residues. In germline, CDR1 is SQVTM, CDR2 ANQGSEA. The CDR3 reads CSVWTDRGEQYF. DNA of the CDR3: TGCAGCGTCTGGACTGACCGGGGCGAGCAGTACTTC.

The CDR3 region is CASSLHFSVKTQYF. The CDR3 bases are TGTGCCAGCAGTTTGCACTTCTCTGTAAAGACCCAGTACTTC. J is TRBJ2-5 and V is TRBV27; D remains unclear. The CDR3 is made up of 14 amino acids. CDR1 and CDR2 (germline): MNHEY, SMNVEV (reference sequence). V was shortened by 3 bases and J by 6 bases, with 14 bases between the two germline ends.

The rearrangement links TRBV15 to TRBJ2-7; D is ambiguous. CDR1 is LNHNV, CDR2 YYDKDF, per germline (reference sequence). V was cut by 0 bases and J by 0 bases, with 12 bases left in between. This CDR3 region has 16 residues. The CDR3 DNA follows: TGTGCCACCAGCAGAGATGTCCAGGCCAACTCCTACGAGCAGTACTTC. This sequence encodes CATSRDVQANSYEQYF.